This T cell receptor beta chain stems from a study of memory CD4+ T cells and cytomegalovirus serostatus (dated by TCRdb to the late 2010s). For the study in its entirety: The cohort included roughly 33 healthy adults from Belgium, of whom 9 were CMV seropositive and roughly 25 were CMV seronegative. To replicate a published TCR-based CMV serostatus classifier, the researchers sequenced the CD4+ memory TCRbeta repertoires of a Belgian cohort whose cytomegalovirus serostatus was known. Summary of the overall study and its limitations: On the Belgian cohort, the classifier based on the original framework reached a median bootstrapped AUC of roughly 0.96, with a 95% CI of 0.76-1.00. Only CD4+CD45RO+ memory cells were sequenced, in contrast to the original study, in which naive and memory CD4+ and CD8+ populations were covered. CMV serostatus prediction reached a median bootstrapped AUC of about 0.94 with the original framework and 0.9 to 0.93 with a US-trained random forest. Among the roughly 160 previously reported CMV-associated TCRbeta sequences, some 62 showed up in the CD4+ memory repertoires, with each one found in between one and five individuals. The results were interpreted as suggesting that the CMV-associated TCR signature is mostly present in the CD4+ memory repertoire.

A FACSAria II was used to sort memory CD4+ T cells, defined as single viable CD3+CD4+CD8-CD45RO+ cells. CMV serostatus was determined using a Roche Elecsys assay that detects serum IgG against CMV pp150, pp28, p38 and p52. After the samples were thawed, total CD4+ T cells were enriched through positive selection using CD4 magnetic microbeads. Samples originated from another study that specifically interrogated the CD4+ T cell memory repertoire. Peripheral blood mononuclear cells were isolated and cryopreserved following standard operating procedures; serum was stored at -80 °C. The staining relied on CD3-PerCP (BW264/56), CD4-APC (RPA-T4), CD45RO-PE (UCHT1) and CD8-Pacific Orange (3B5) antibodies, and Sytox blue was used to exclude non-viable cells. In the case of this clone: No antigen is known for it. No qualities accompany the bases; no much larger clone lies one base away.

The germline V gene gives CDR1 as MDHEN and CDR2 as SYDVKM. Counted from cysteine to phenylalanine, this CDR3 has 18 amino acids. Only the CDR3 region is kept as DNA, spanning 54 bases read in frame from base 1. After removal of 6 bases from V and 5 bases from J, the junction retains 15 bases not matched to a gene. Genomic DNA was extracted from sorted cells with the Quick-DNA Microprep Kit. Amplification of TCRbeta DNA was done with the immunoSEQ hsTCRbeta kit, following the protocol from the manufacturer. TCRbeta libraries were sequenced on an Illumina MiSeq instrument. The study's processing was this. After out-of-frame sequences were removed, 2 million to 2.5 million distinct TCRbeta sequences remained, averaging around 67,000 per individual. Each individual was scored according to the count of about 150 previously reported CMV-associated TCRbeta sequences and the total productive distinct TCRbeta count. A beta-binomial model was reimplemented in Python, and scikit-learn random forests with default parameters were trained on data from the US cohort. Classifier performance on the Belgian cohort was summarized as median AUC with percentile confidence intervals calculated over 10,000 bootstrap iterations. The table comes from immuneACCESS by way of TCRdb, which keeps in-frame sequences with V and J called. Part of the clones is missing from these tables; in studies checked, under half for an unresolved V gene and the rest for unknown reasons. The V and J calls and clone size were taken over from that table, and D and trimming were inferred from the DNA. The sample data list about 44,000 clones, and less than 85% of these were observed just once. Roughly 2% of the sample lies in the top ten.

The rearrangement joined TRBV28 to TRBJ2-3; 12 bases in the junction line up with TRBD1. The sample comprised memory CD4+ T cells from blood. The source is an adult in good health and CMV-seronegative. CDR3 region: CASSAYPGTGGAGDTQYF. The DNA reads as follows: TGTGCCAGCAGCGCGTACCCCGGGACAGGGGGCGCTGGAGATACGCAGTATTTT.